This T cell receptor beta chain was profiled in a study of blood T cells in healthy people across ages. Whole-study findings and limits: Roughly linear age-related decline in beta diversity appeared, significant by age around 38.

Regarding this clonotype: Antigen specificity is unknown.

With a J-beta primer mix and a sample-barcoded 5' primer, a second PCR ran 7 to 11 cycles. Each cDNA molecule, via a template-switch adaptor with 12 random nucleotides, was tagged. TCRdb ran MiXCR on the 5' RACE reads and lists one entry per CDR3 protein. The sample consists of over 1,300,000 distinct CDR3 sequences, 59% of them appearing once. Trimming cost V 8 bases and J 4 bases, with 15 bases left between them. CDR1 is SGHAT, CDR2 FQNNGV, per germline. This CDR3 comprises 13 residues. The material sequenced was blood. The chain is built from TRBV11-2 and TRBJ2-7; no definite D call. This clonotype originated in a man aged 18-30 years in good health. CDR3: CASEVGFGYEQYF. CDR3 DNA: TGTGCCAGCGAAGTAGGGTTTGGGTACGAGCAGTACTTC.